This T cell receptor beta chain was sequenced during a study of shared clonotypes between healthy human individuals. Only CD45RO-negative cells positively selected for CCR7 counted as naive CD8 cells, so terminally differentiated effector memory CD45RA+ cells were excluded. The V end lost 3 bases, the J end lost 1 base, and 9 bases lay between the germline ends. Germline V CDR1 and CDR2: LGHNA, YSLEER. There are 15 residues in the CDR3. Profiled with immunoSEQ multiplex PCR; TCRdb holds only in-frame clones, not every one. The sample includes millions of clones, about 95% of them seen just once. Sequences were obtained from naive CD8+ T cells sorted from blood. The clonotype was recovered from a man aged 18 to 29 in good health. The rearrangement uses TRBV4-3 and TRBJ2-2; no reliable D call. The CDR3, as DNA: TGCGCCAGCAGCCAGACGATCGGGAACACCGGGGAGCTGTTTTTT. This sequence encodes CASSQTIGNTGELFF.